The clone carrying this TCR beta chain was picked up a small number of times. What it binds is unknown. These data are taken from a study of cytomegalovirus exposure and HLA in healthy donors. Study-level information: A subsequent analysis stated that the 90 to 150 validation repertoires were run on the same platform as the 550 to 750 first-cohort repertoires.

Study-level results: As was reported, the classifier diagnosed cytomegalovirus status with high specificity and sensitivity.

The germline V gene has CDR1 LGHNA and CDR2 YNFKEQ. CDR3 length: 18 amino acids. The germline V and J ends were trimmed by 2 bases and 2 bases, with 20 bases remaining between them. Generated by immunoSEQ multiplex PCR, the TCRdb table keeps only in-frame clones and is missing some. In the table there are approximately 120,000 clones, 70% to 90% of which are singletons. The sample was PBMCs. This chain uses TRBV4-2 with TRBJ2-3; D possibly corresponds to TRBD2 (5 bases). The source is a woman under 30 in good health and CMV-seronegative. The CDR3 spells CASSQKALGVSPTDTQYF. CDR3 DNA sequence: TGTGCCAGCAGCCAAAAGGCGCTGGGAGTTTCCCCCACAGATACGCAGTATTTT.